One and the same sample provided the 30 T cell receptor beta chains below, sequenced in a study of blood T cell repertoires in COVID-19. The method was immunoSEQ multiplex PCR; TCRdb's version includes in-frame clones alone and lacks a portion of them. The sample yields 200,000 to 250,000 clones, around 84% seen once. Sequencing used PBMCs or T cells enriched from blood (not recorded which). These TCRs come from a man aged 35 to 55 who had recovered from COVID-19.

The chain is built from TRBV5-1 and TRBJ2-7; 9 bases agree with TRBD1. Germline-derived CDR1 and CDR2 are SGHRS and YFSETQ. The CDR3 consists of 18 residues. After removal of 4 bases from V and 3 bases from J, the junction contained 17 bases not matched to a gene. The CDR3 sequence is CASSPSISGTGLFYEQYF. Written as DNA, the CDR3 is TGCGCCAGCAGCCCATCAATATCAGGGACAGGGCTATTCTACGAGCAGTACTTC.

This clone occurred once. The chain joins TRBV3-1 (or the pseudogene TRBV3-2) to TRBJ2-3; no reliable D call. The germline V and J ends were trimmed by 4 bases and 8 bases, with 13 bases remaining between them. The CDR3 is 13 residues long. Germline-derived CDR1 and CDR2 are LGHDT and YNNKEL (reference sequence). The DNA for the CDR3 is TGTGCCAGCAGCCGAGATCGCCCGGGTACGCAGTATTTT. It is translated as CASSRDRPGTQYF.

The CDR3 DNA follows: TGCGCCAGCAGCCTACTGGGACTAGCGGTCTACAATGAGCAGTTCTTC. Translation gives CASSLLGLAVYNEQFF. The chain has TRBV4-1 and TRBJ2-1; 11 nucleotides agree with TRBD2. The CDR3 has 16 amino acids. V shed 4 bases, J shed 3 bases, and the junction held 5 bases outside the gene matches. Germline CDR1 is MGHRA and CDR2 is YSYEKL.

This clone has just a few counts. This rearrangement joins TRBV5-6 to TRBJ2-1, with D perhaps TRBD1 (6 bases). Germline V gene sequence: CDR1 SGHDT, CDR2 YYEEEE. The CDR3 consists of 13 residues. V lost 3 bases, J lost 10 bases, and 14 bases lay in between. CDR3 protein: CASSSTGTREQFF. The CDR3 coding sequence is TGTGCCAGCAGCTCCACCGGGACACGGGAGCAGTTCTTC.

V is TRBV5-1 and J is TRBJ1-2; 7 nucleotides align to TRBD1. V was pared by 0 bases and J by 8 bases, with 4 bases of the junction left unmatched. This CDR3 is built from 13 residues. Germline assignment: CDR1 SGHRS and CDR2 YFSETQ. Here the CDR3 reads CASSLGQGSGYTF. The DNA for the CDR3 is TGCGCCAGCAGCTTGGGACAGGGTAGCGGCTACACCTTC. The whole variable domain, remainder taken from reference TRBV5-1 and TRBJ1-2, is KAGVTQTPRYLIKTRGQQVTLSCSPISGHRSVSWYQQTPGQGLQFLFEYFSETQRNKGNFPGRFSGRQFSNSRSEMNVSTLELGDSALYLCASSLGQGSGYTFGSGTRLTVV.

The chain uses TRBV19 and TRBJ1-1; D might be TRBD1 (6 bases). The germline CDR1 and CDR2 sequences are LNHDA and SQIVND (reference sequence). The CDR3 consists of 16 residues. V lost 3 bases and J 2 bases, leaving 16 bases between the germline ends. The CDR3 region is CASSITGAGVNTEAFF. The CDR3 region has the DNA TGTGCCAGTAGTATTACTGGAGCAGGGGTAAACACTGAAGCTTTCTTT.

The V gene is TRBV7-2, the J gene TRBJ2-3; 10 bases are a match to TRBD2. Trimming removed 1 base from V and 2 bases from J; junction bases left unmatched: 9. The CDR3 runs 18 residues. Germline loops: CDR1 SGHTA, CDR2 FQGNSA. Here the CDR3 reads CASSLVSASGRATDTQYF. In DNA form, the CDR3 reads TGTGCCAGCAGCTTAGTATCGGCGAGCGGGAGGGCCACAGATACGCAGTATTTT.

The chain has TRBV25-1 and TRBJ2-2; D ambiguous. The CDR3 loop spans 11 amino acids. The V and J ends lost 5 bases and 10 bases respectively, with 8 bases between them. In germline, CDR1 is MGHDK, CDR2 SYGVNS. As DNA, the CDR3 is TGTGCCAGCAGTCTAGGCGAGGAGCTGTTTTTT. It codes for CASSLGEELFF. Together with reference TRBV25-1 and TRBJ2-2, the CDR3 gives the full variable domain: EADIYQTPRYLVIGTGKKITLECSQTMGHDKMYWYQQDPGMELHLIHYSYGVNSTEKGDLSSESTVSRIRTEHFPLTLESARPSHTSQYLCASSLGEELFFGEGSRLTVL.

This rearrangement joins TRBV6-4 to TRBJ2-1, with 7 nucleotides matching TRBD2. The germline V gene encodes CDR1 MRHNA and CDR2 SNTAGT. The junction had 7 bases not matched to a gene; V was cut back by 3 bases and J by 5 bases. The length of the CDR3 is 15 residues. CDR3 DNA: TGTGCCAGCAGTGAAGAAGCGGGACTTAACAATGAGCAGTTCTTC. Encoded protein: CASSEEAGLNNEQFF.

This clone was found once. The gene calls are TRBV19 and TRBJ2-3; perhaps TRBD2 as D (5 bases). CDR3 length: 16 residues. From germline, CDR1 is LNHDA and CDR2 SQIVND (reference sequence). The V end was cut by 4 bases, the J end by 1 base, with 15 bases between. The CDR3 sequence: CASSTEGAWRTDTQYF. CDR3 nucleotides: TGTGCCAGTAGTACCGAGGGAGCGTGGCGCACAGATACGCAGTATTTT. Together with reference TRBV19 and TRBJ2-3, the CDR3 gives the full variable domain: DGGITQSPKYLFRKEGQNVTLSCEQNLNHDAMYWYRQDPGQGLRLIYYSQIVNDFQKGDIAEGYSVSREKKESFPLTVTSAQKNPTAFYLCASSTEGAWRTDTQYFGPGTRLTVL.

This rearrangement joins TRBV7-9 to TRBJ2-1, with TRBD1 matching 7 bases. Germline lookup yields CDR1 SEHNR and CDR2 FQNEAQ (reference sequence). Losses at the gene ends were 7 bases for V and 4 bases for J; bases not matched to a gene: 7. The CDR3 loop spans 14 amino acids. The CDR3: CASNPDREYNEQFF. The CDR3 nucleotides read TGTGCCAGCAACCCAGACAGGGAATACAATGAGCAGTTCTTC. The full variable domain, in which reference TRBV7-9 and TRBJ2-1 provide the parts outside the CDR3, is DTGVSQNPRHKITKRGQNVTFRCDPISEHNRLYWYRQTLGQGPEFLTYFQNEAQLEKSRLLSDRFSAERPKGSFSTLEIQRTEQGDSAMYLCASNPDREYNEQFFGPGTRLTVL.

V is TRBV9 and J is TRBJ1-2, with unresolved D. Trimming left V 3 bases short and J 2 bases short, with 17 bases between. The CDR3 has 16 residues. Germline CDR1 is SGDLS and CDR2 is YYNGEE. In DNA form, the CDR3 reads TGTGCCAGCAGCGCTCTAGGCCCGACGCGAAACTATGGCTACACCTTC. Its translation: CASSALGPTRNYGYTF.

The genes are TRBV5-5 and TRBJ1-1, with D unclear. CDR1 is SGHKS and CDR2 is YYEKEE in the germline V gene (reference sequence). The V end lost 0 bases, the J end lost 0 bases, and 18 bases lay between the germline ends. The CDR3 runs 18 residues. CDR3 loop: CASSLAGVRGKLNTEAFF. In DNA form, the CDR3 reads TGTGCCAGCAGCTTGGCCGGGGTGCGGGGTAAACTGAACACTGAAGCTTTCTTT.

The chain couples TRBV10-3 to TRBJ2-7; the D gene is possibly TRBD2 (5 bases). Germline values: CDR1 ENHRY, CDR2 SYGVKD. This CDR3 region has 12 residues. V lost 10 bases and J lost 2, with 12 bases in between. CDR3 nucleotide sequence: TGTGCCACCTCGAGGGAACCCTACGAGCAGTACTTC. Its translation: CATSREPYEQYF.

About this clone itself: The identical CDR3 is also encoded by other nucleotide sequences in the sample. CDR3 in amino acids: CASSLNQPQHF. CDR3 bases: TGTGCCAGCAGTCTGAATCAGCCCCAGCATTTT. The rearrangement links TRBV28 to TRBJ1-5; D call uncertain. Germline CDR1 MDHEN, CDR2 SYDVKM. The CDR3 has 11 residues. The V gene lost 5 bases and the J gene lost 4 bases, with 3 bases spanning the gap.

The CDR3 DNA follows: TGTGCCAGCAGCCCCGACAGGTACGAGCAGTACTTC. It is translated as CASSPDRYEQYF. The chain links TRBV13 to TRBJ2-7; D is possibly TRBD1 (6 bases). CDR3 length equals 12 residues. Trimming pared 5 bases from V and 4 bases from J, leaving 9 bases between. Germline V gene data show CDR1 as PRHDT and CDR2 as FYEKMQ (reference sequence).

This clone has just a few counts. The chain employs TRBV2 and TRBJ1-2; 9 bases fit TRBD1. J was trimmed by 3 bases and V by 7 bases; bases with no gene match: 6. Germline V gene lookup returns CDR1 SNHLY and CDR2 FYNNEI. The CDR3 is 14 amino acids. The CDR3 loop reads CASNSQGADYGYTF. The CDR3 nucleotides are TGTGCCAGCAATTCACAGGGGGCAGACTATGGCTACACCTTC.

This clone appeared once. This same CDR3 is encoded by further DNA sequences in the sample. The CDR3 DNA is TGTGCCAGCAGCTTGTCAGTGAACACCGGGGAGCTGTTTTTT. Encoded protein: CASSLSVNTGELFF. This rearrangement joins TRBV7-2 to TRBJ2-2; D gene unclear. CDR1 is SGHTA, CDR2 FQGNSA, per germline. Trimming took 3 bases from V and 1 from J, leaving 6 bases between them. This CDR3 has 14 amino acids.

The chain carries TRBV7-2 and TRBJ2-5, with 8 positions matching TRBD2. Germline V lookup: CDR1 SGHTA, CDR2 FQGNSA. The CDR3 totals 15 residues. The V segment lost 4 bases and the J segment 5 bases; nucleotides outside the gene matches: 9. CDR3 protein: CASSYRGTSPETQYF. In nucleotides, the CDR3 is TGTGCCAGCAGCTACCGAGGGACTAGTCCGGAGACCCAGTACTTC.

The rearrangement uses TRBV23-1 and TRBJ1-5; 9 bases line up with TRBD1. TRBV23-1 is given ORF status, its function remaining uncertain. The CDR3 covers 15 residues. The V and J ends lost 5 bases and 4 bases, in that order; junction bases with no gene match: 6. For the CDR3, the DNA is TGCGCCAGCAGTTCAGGGACAGGGAAGAATCAGCCCCAGCATTTT. Translated, it gives CASSSGTGKNQPQHF.

The CDR3 region is CARSPSRGREKLFF. The CDR3 region has the DNA TGTGCCCGCAGCCCGTCTAGGGGCAGGGAAAAACTGTTTTTT. The V and J genes are TRBV30 and TRBJ1-4, with D possibly being TRBD1 (5 bases). V lost 8 bases and J lost 8, with 21 bases in between. The CDR3 sequence is 14 residues long. Germline CDR1 is GTSNPN and CDR2 is SVGIG (reference sequence). The whole variable domain, remainder taken from reference TRBV30 and TRBJ1-4, is SQTIHQWPATLVQPVGSPLSLECTVEGTSNPNLYWYRQAAGRGLQLLFYSVGIGQISSEVPQNLSASRPQDRQFILSSKKLLLSDSGFYLCARSPSRGREKLFFGSGTQLSVL.

J is TRBJ2-3 and V is TRBV9; TRBD1 aligns across 9 bases. The J segment lost 3 bases and the V segment lost 9 bases, leaving 14 bases of the junction unmatched. Germline lookup yields CDR1 SGDLS and CDR2 YYNGEE. This CDR3 is built from 16 residues. The CDR3 bases are TGTGCCACCTCTAGACAGGGGGACCTTCGGACAGATACGCAGTATTTT. Translation: CATSRQGDLRTDTQYF.

The chain links TRBV14 to TRBJ2-3; D is ambiguous. Trimming cost V 5 bases and J 0 bases, with 12 bases left between them. This CDR3 is 15 amino acids long. Looked up from germline, CDR1 is SGHDN and CDR2 is FVKESK. CDR3 nucleotide sequence: TGTGCCAGCAGCAAAACGGTGATTAGCACAGATACGCAGTATTTT. As protein: CASSKTVISTDTQYF.

This chain connects TRBV19 to TRBJ2-1, with 10 bases identical to TRBD1. V lost 3 bases and J lost 10; bases outside the gene matches: 3. The V gene's germline CDR1 is LNHDA and CDR2 SQIVND (reference sequence). The CDR3 is made up of 13 amino acids. The CDR3 DNA reads TGTGCCAGTAGTATTGACAGGGGGCGGGAGCAGTTCTTC. Amino acids: CASSIDRGREQFF.

The V call is TRBV19, the J call TRBJ2-1; no definite D call. Germline V gene lookup returns CDR1 LNHDA and CDR2 SQIVND (reference sequence). V shed 3 bases and J shed 8 bases, with 14 bases lying between them. CDR3 length equals 14 residues. CDR3 in amino acids: CASSIMGYNDEQFF. CDR3 in DNA: TGTGCCAGTAGTATTATGGGCTACAACGATGAGCAGTTCTTC.

This clone was detected a few times. The chain couples TRBV28 to TRBJ1-2; D is possibly TRBD1 (6 bases). CDR3 length equals 14 residues. Trimming shortened V by 2 bases and J by 4 bases, and 11 bases separated the two germline ends. Germline V gives CDR1 MDHEN, CDR2 SYDVKM. The CDR3 DNA reads as TGTGCCAGCAGTTTAAGGGGGGGAGTCTATGGCTACACCTTC. Protein product: CASSLRGGVYGYTF.

This clone appeared once. The chain carries TRBV5-1 and TRBJ1-1; 9 nucleotides align to TRBD1. After removal of 0 bases from V and 6 bases from J, the junction contained 9 bases not matched to a gene. Germline assignment: CDR1 SGHRS and CDR2 YFSETQ. The CDR3 has 16 amino acids. CDR3 region: CASSLALTGGIAEAFF. The CDR3 bases are TGCGCCAGCAGCTTGGCATTGACAGGGGGTATCGCTGAAGCTTTCTTT.

This chain joins TRBV29-1 and TRBJ2-7; 13 bases align to TRBD2. CDR1 and CDR2 from the germline V gene are SQVTM and ANQGSEA. This CDR3 has 16 residues. V lost 3 bases, J lost 4 bases, and 9 bases stayed unmatched. The CDR3 nucleotides read TGCAGCGTTGATGGAAGACTAGCGGGGGGTTCGTACGAGCAGTACTTC. Its protein product is CSVDGRLAGGSYEQYF.

This clone was detected a few times. This chain joins TRBV27 and TRBJ1-5; TRBD1 is a possible D gene (5 bases). Germline CDR1 and CDR2: MNHEY and SMNVEV (reference sequence). Trimming removed 4 bases at V and 0 bases at J, with 10 bases between. CDR3 length equals 15 residues. The CDR3 DNA is TGTGCCAGCAGTTCCCGACAGAGTAGCAATCAGCCCCAGCATTTT. This gives the protein CASSSRQSSNQPQHF.

This chain uses TRBV2 with TRBJ1-3; D is perhaps TRBD1 (6 bases). The CDR3 consists of 15 residues. Germline V gene sequence: CDR1 SNHLY, CDR2 FYNNEI. Trimming left V 7 bases short and J 0 bases short, with 13 bases between. The CDR3 is CASNGQPSSGNTIYF. CDR3 coding DNA: TGTGCCAGCAACGGACAGCCTAGCTCTGGAAACACCATATATTTT.